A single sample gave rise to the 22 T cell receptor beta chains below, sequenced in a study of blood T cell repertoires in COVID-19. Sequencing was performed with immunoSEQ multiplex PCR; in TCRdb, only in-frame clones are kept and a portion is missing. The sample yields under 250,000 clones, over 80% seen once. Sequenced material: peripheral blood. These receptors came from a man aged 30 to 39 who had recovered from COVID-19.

The CDR3 reads CASSPGTSNSPLHF. The CDR3 DNA is TGTGCCAGCTCACCCGGGACATCGAATTCACCCCTCCACTTT. This chain connects TRBV18 to TRBJ1-6; the D gene is possibly TRBD1 (6 bases). The ends were cut back, 3 bases at V and 7 bases at J, with 10 bases in the middle. The CDR3 contains 14 residues. Germline CDR1 KGHSH, CDR2 LQKENI.

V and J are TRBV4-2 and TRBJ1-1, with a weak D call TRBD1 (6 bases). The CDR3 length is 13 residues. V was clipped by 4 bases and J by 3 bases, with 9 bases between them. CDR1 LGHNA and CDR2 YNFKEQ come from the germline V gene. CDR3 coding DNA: TGTGCCAGCAGCCCACAGGGACACACTGAAGCTTTCTTT. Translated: CASSPQGHTEAFF.

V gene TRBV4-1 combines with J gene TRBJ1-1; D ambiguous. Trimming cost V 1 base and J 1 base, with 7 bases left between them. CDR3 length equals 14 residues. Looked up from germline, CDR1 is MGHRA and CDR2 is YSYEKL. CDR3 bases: TGCGCCAGCAGCCAAGTGGGAGGGAACACTGAAGCTTTCTTT. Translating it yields CASSQVGGNTEAFF.

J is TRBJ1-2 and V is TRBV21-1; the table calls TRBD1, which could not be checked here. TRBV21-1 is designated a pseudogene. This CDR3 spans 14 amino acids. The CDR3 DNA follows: TGTGCCAGCGGAGGGACAGGGGGCTTCTATGGCTACACCTTC. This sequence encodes CASGGTGGFYGYTF.

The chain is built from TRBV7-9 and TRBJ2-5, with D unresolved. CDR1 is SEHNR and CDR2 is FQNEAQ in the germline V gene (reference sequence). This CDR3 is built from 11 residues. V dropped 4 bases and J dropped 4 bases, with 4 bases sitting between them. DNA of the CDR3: TGTGCCAGCAGCTACTTAGAGACCCAGTACTTC. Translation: CASSYLETQYF.

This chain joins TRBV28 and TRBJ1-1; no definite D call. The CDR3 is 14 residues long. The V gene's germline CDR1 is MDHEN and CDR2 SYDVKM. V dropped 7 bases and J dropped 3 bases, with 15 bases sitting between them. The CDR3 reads CASNLAREDTEAFF. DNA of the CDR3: TGTGCCAGCAACCTGGCACGGGAAGACACTGAAGCTTTCTTT.

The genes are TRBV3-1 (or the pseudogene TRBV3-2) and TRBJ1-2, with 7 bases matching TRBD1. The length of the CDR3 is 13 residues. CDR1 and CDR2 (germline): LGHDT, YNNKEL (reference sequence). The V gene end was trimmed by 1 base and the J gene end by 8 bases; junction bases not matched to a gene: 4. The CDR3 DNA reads TGTGCCAGCAGCCAAGGGGAAGGGGGCGGCTACACCTTC. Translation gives CASSQGEGGGYTF.

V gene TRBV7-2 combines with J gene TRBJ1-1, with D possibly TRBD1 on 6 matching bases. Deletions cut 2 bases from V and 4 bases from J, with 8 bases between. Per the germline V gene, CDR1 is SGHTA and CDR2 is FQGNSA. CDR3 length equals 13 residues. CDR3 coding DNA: TGTGCCAGCAGCTTAAACAGGGCCACTGAAGCTTTCTTT. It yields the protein CASSLNRATEAFF.

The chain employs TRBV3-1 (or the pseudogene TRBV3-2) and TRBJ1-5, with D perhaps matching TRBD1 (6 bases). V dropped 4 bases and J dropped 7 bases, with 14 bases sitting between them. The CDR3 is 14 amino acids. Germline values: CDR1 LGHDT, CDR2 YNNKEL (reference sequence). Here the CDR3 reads CASSPQGLEQPQHF. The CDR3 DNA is TGTGCCAGCAGCCCTCAGGGGTTGGAGCAGCCCCAGCATTTT.

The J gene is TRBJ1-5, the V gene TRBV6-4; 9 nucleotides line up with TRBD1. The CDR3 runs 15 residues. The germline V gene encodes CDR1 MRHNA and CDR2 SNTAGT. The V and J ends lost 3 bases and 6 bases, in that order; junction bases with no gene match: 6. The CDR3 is CASSEPNRGPQPQHF. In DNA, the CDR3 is TGTGCCAGCAGTGAGCCGAACAGGGGGCCTCAGCCCCAGCATTTT.

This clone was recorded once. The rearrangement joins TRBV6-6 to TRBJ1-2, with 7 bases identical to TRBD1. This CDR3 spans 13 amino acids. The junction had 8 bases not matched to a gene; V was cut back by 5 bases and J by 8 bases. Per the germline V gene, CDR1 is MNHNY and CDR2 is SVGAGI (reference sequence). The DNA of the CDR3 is TGTGCCAGCAGTCGGCAGGGGGAGAGCGGCTACACCTTC. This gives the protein CASSRQGESGYTF.

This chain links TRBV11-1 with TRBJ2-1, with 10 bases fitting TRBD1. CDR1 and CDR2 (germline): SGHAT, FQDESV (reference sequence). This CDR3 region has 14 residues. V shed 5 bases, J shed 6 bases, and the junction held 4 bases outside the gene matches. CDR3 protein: CASSKGTGVNEQFF. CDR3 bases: TGTGCCAGCAGCAAAGGGACAGGGGTCAATGAGCAGTTCTTC.

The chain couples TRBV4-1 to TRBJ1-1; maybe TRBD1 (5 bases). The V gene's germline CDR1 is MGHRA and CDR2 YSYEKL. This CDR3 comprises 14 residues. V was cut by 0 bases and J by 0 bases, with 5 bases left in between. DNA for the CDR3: TGCGCCAGCAGCCAAGAAGGGGTGAACACTGAAGCTTTCTTT. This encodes CASSQEGVNTEAFF.

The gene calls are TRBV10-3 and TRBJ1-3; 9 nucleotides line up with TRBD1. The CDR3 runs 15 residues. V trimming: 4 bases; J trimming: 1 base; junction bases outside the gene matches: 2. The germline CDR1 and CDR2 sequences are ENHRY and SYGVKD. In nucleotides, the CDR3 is TGTGCCATCAGTGGGGGGACAGGGTCTGGAAACACCATATATTTT. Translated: CAISGGTGSGNTIYF.

In nucleotides, the CDR3 is TGTGCAAGTCGCTTAGCGCTCCGAGAAGAGGTCTACGAGCAGTACTTC. It is translated as CASRLALREEVYEQYF. The V and J genes are TRBV12-2 and TRBJ2-7; the D segment call TRBD2 is taken from the table without a DNA check. TRBV12-2 is reported as a pseudogene. The CDR3 is 16 amino acids.

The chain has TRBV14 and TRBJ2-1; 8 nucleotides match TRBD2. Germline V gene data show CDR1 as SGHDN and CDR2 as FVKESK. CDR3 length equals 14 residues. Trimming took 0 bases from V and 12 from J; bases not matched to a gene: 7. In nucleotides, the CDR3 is TGTGCCAGCAGCCAAGATCCGTCCGGACTAGCGCAGTTCTTC. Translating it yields CASSQDPSGLAQFF. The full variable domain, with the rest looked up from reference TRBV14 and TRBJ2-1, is EAGVTQFPSHSVIEKGQTVTLRCDPISGHDNLYWYRRVMGKEIKFLLHFVKESKQDESGMPNNRFLAERTGGTYSTLKVQPAELEDSGVYFCASSQDPSGLAQFFGPGTRLTVL.

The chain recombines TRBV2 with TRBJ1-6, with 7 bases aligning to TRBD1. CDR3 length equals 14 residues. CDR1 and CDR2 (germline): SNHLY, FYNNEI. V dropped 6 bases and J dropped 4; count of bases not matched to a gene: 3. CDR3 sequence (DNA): TGTGCCAGCAGACAGGGGAAGTATAATTCACCCCTCCACTTT. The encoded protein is CASRQGKYNSPLHF.

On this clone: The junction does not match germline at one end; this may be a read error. Here the CDR3 DNA reads TGTGCCAGCAGCTACTACGAACAGGGGAACGCTGAAGCTTTCTTT. It is translated as CASSYYEQGNAEAFF. V gene TRBV11-2 combines with J gene TRBJ1-1; 7 bases are a match to TRBD1. The CDR3 totals 15 residues. CDR1 SGHAT and CDR2 FQNNGV come from the germline V gene.

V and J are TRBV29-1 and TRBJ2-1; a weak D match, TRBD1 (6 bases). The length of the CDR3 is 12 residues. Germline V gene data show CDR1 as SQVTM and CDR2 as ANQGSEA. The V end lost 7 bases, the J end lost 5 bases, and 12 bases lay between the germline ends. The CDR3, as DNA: TGCAGCGGGGGACAAATACACAATGAGCAGTTCTTC. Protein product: CSGGQIHNEQFF.

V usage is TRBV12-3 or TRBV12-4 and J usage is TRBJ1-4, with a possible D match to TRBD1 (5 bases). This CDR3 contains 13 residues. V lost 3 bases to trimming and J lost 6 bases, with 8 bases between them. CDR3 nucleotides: TGTGCCAGCAGTTTCGGGGGGGATGAAAAACTGTTTTTT. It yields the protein CASSFGGDEKLFF.

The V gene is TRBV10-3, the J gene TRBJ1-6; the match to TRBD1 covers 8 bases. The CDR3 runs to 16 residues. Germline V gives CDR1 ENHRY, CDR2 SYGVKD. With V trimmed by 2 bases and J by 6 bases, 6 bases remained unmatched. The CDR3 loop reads CAISERYRGSNSPLHF. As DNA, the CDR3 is TGTGCCATCAGTGAGCGCTACAGGGGGTCTAATTCACCCCTCCACTTT.

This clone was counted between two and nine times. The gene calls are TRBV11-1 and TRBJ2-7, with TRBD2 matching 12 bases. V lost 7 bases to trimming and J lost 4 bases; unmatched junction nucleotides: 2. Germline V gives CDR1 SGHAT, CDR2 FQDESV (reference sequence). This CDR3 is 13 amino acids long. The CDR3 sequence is CASMGTSGYEQYF. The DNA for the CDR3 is TGTGCCAGCATGGGGACTAGCGGGTACGAGCAGTACTTC.